This T cell receptor (beta chain) is from a study of cytomegalovirus exposure and HLA in healthy donors (dated by TCRdb to about 2017). Regarding the research as a whole: In an earlier analysis of around 540 of the donors, about 260 Gb of sequence data and 120 million or so unique TCR beta sequences from about 179 million T cells were reported. Around 320 gigabases of sequencing data and approximately 84 million unique TCR sequences were included in an early release covering roughly 600 HLA-typed donors. Among the roughly 400 genotyped donors, around 81% belonged to the genetic ancestry cluster associated with self-reported Caucasian donors. The study aimed to test whether cataloging public T cell receptors could reveal signatures of past pathogen exposure. The T cell repertoires of some 700 subjects were profiled by immunosequencing and related to cytomegalovirus serostatus. Along with the approximately 650-subject first cohort, a separate validation cohort of over a hundred different subjects was used. To predict cytomegalovirus infection status, the study combined high-throughput TCR immunosequencing, statistical association of individual TCRs with disease status, and machine learning. To study patterns of TCR occurrence, a later analysis re-analyzed previously published TCR beta repertoires from 550 to 800 donors and added high-resolution HLA genotyping. The later analysis used no new phenotypic data to find candidate immune exposures, relying instead on TCR beta sequences and their occurrence across donors. To decide whether each TCR beta V gene segment behaved as functional or pseudogenic, an earlier analysis of 587 of the donors relied on high-throughput TCR beta sequencing. Donor age, sex, ethnicity and CMV serostatus were collected together with the repertoire data. Genome-wide SNP genotypes for about 55% of the 666 donors were used in a later genetic analysis, which treated that subset as a discovery cohort. All discovery cohort repertoires had been generated using a single sequencing platform. HLA typing covered class I and class II loci at four-digit resolution. The number of donors typed differed by locus, with about 629-630 for A, B, C, DRB1 and DQB1, around 500 for DQA1, approximately 580 for DPA1, and some 440 for DPB1. Roughly five DR-DQ haplotypes were handled as single units for association and clustering, since linkage in the cohort was strong. Among 350 to 400 genotyped donors of the cohort, an average of roughly 240,000 unique TCR beta nucleotide sequences were sequenced per donor, roughly 20% of them non-productive.

Library preparation used the immunoSEQ multiplex PCR assay. For the multiplex PCR, a mixture combining 60 forward primers for TCR Vbeta segments and 13 reverse primers for TCR Jbeta segments was used. The CDR3 region of rearranged TCR beta genes was amplified from genomic DNA by a multiplex PCR assay. The amplified TCR beta libraries were sequenced on the Illumina HiSeq System as 87-base-pair reads. Per the source publication's procedure: Across the 640 or so repertoires, a later analysis counted 80 million or so unique TCR beta chains, roughly 11 million of which were shared by at least two donors. A nearest-neighbor algorithm error-corrected the raw reads and collapsed the reads into unique sequences, merging closely related sequences to remove PCR and sequencing errors. Alignment of CDR3 sequences to IMGT reference sequences was used to assign V, D and J gene segments. For a sequence to be retained, at least a six-nucleotide match to both a V gene segment and a J gene segment was required. A rearrangement was called productive if the CDR3 had no stop codons and remained in frame with V and J, and every other rearrangement was called non-productive. CDR3 was defined according to IMGT convention as the region running from the second conserved V-encoded cysteine to the conserved J-encoded phenylalanine. The earlier analysis of 550 to 650 of the donors excluded any sequence lacking an unambiguous match to a single V gene segment. In an earlier analysis of about 590 of the donors, a V segment was called functional when productive rearrangements were above 56.7%, and segregating when the standard deviation between donors exceeded 5%. To diagnose cytomegalovirus status from the catalog of TCR beta chain sequences, a statistical classification framework was built. In a later analysis, TCR nucleotide sequences were compared against IMGT/GENE-DB human TR gene sequences so that V and J genes could be assigned. Using the TCRdist pipeline, a later analysis assigned CDR3 sequences along with most-parsimonious VDJ recombination scenarios. In a later analysis, every TCR beta chain was defined by the combination of its CDR3 amino acid sequence and its V-gene family, and reads without a unique V-gene family were dropped. As a way to deal with suspected cross-contamination and a sequencing artifact, a later analysis dropped hundreds of nucleotide sequences that were highly shared and had low generation probability. In a later analysis, a clonal expansion index for each public chain was calculated from normalized within-repertoire ranks of inferred template counts. A later analysis computed generation probabilities with a VDJ recombination model fitted to out-of-frame rearrangements, and checked the results against IGoR. A later analysis scored TCR-TCR, TCR-HLA and TCR-CMV co-occurrence with hypergeometric tests, applying a repertoire-size bias correction to TCR pairs. To estimate false discovery rates, a later analysis permuted the HLA or CMV assignments 20 times. In a later analysis, co-occurring TCRs were grouped using DBSCAN, and TCRdist sequence similarity was added for clustering within HLA-allele-positive subsets. For co-occurrence clustering, repertoires with fewer than 30,000 or more than 120,000 public chains were excluded, along with four or five repertoires with anomalous nucleotide sharing. TCRdb retrieved this table from immuneACCESS and kept in-frame rearrangements only. Not all clones are present; in checked studies, unresolved V genes account for under half, and no reason is known for the remainder. The V and J calls and clone size are taken from that table; D and trimming were inferred from the DNA. This sample has 150,000 to 200,000 clones in its table, and around four fifths of those were observed once. The ten largest clones take up about 2.1% of the sample.

This clone has just one count. Its target antigen remains unknown. The sample holds no much larger clone one base away, and base qualities are not on file. The cohort consisted of 670 or so healthy bone marrow donors. At the time of sampling, every cohort member was nominally healthy, though immune exposures that went unrecorded were likely present. The donor was CMV seronegative and belonged to the group of 352 seronegative cohort members. A peripheral blood sample was provided by each donor, and peripheral blood mononuclear cells were used for TCR beta sequencing. The Qiagen DNeasy Blood Extraction Kit was used to extract genomic DNA from the blood cell samples. The investigation overall reported the following: Immune exposure information for the cohort was limited to CMV serostatus. The authors suggested that the approach could potentially be generalized to other disease states and immunological phenotypes. The sequencing pipeline was judged likely to have produced a cluster of highly shared sequence variants as a technical artifact. HLA typing was unavailable for some donors at each locus, so association tests used only the typed subset. In a later analysis, most CMV-associated TCR beta chains were found to appear HLA-restricted, with HLA associations seemingly driven largely by CMV exposure. In a later analysis, about 17,000 TCR beta sequences were associated with specific HLA alleles at a false discovery rate of 0.05. A further reported finding was that TCR beta sequences accurately predicted the HLA-A and HLA-B alleles for most subjects in the first cohort. Strong co-occurrence of HLA alleles, especially DR and DQ, made assigning TCR associations to individual alleles difficult. While some public TCRs were present in many individuals, most TCR sequences turned up only very rarely across donors. In vitro tests confirmed that a few of the cytomegalovirus-associated TCR beta chains recognize cytomegalovirus antigens. A later analysis found that HLA-associated TCR beta chains were more clonally expanded and had lower generation probabilities than equally common non-associated chains. Because counts were too low, about 15 rarely observed V segments, including chromosome 9 orphons, were left out of the earlier analysis of approximately 500 of the donors. An earlier analysis of approximately 570 of the donors showed that most TCR beta V segments appeared in productive rearrangements either about 87% or about 30% of the time, which broadly matched IMGT annotations. An association between a missense DCLRE1C variant and V-gene and J-gene trimming of TCR beta chains was found in a later genetic analysis and replicated in an independent cohort. Compared with the roughly 670-donor mean, donors in an Asian-associated ancestry cluster had fewer N-insertions in productive TCRs, according to a later genetic analysis. According to a later analysis, TCR association rates differed among HLA loci, with DRB1 alleles showing the most associated TCRs and HLA-C alleles showing the fewest. Sequencing depth was assumed to be roughly uniform across donors in the presence/absence analyses, though that assumption may not hold. A later analysis reported that several top co-occurrence clusters appeared linked to parvovirus B19, influenza, CMV and Epstein-Barr virus. Linkage disequilibrium might explain the correlated functional status among segregating V segments, but an unknown experimental factor could not be excluded. A total of 150 to 200 TCR beta chains were listed by the study as associated with cytomegalovirus. Because the 87-base-pair reads could not distinguish some IMGT-functional V segments, including TRBV6-2 and TRBV6-3, those segments were excluded. The classifier was reported to diagnose cytomegalovirus status with high specificity and sensitivity in both the original cohort and the validation cohort. This cohort had only TCR beta chains sequenced, and the lack of alpha or paired-chain data limited which features could be detected.

After removal of 7 bases from V and 4 bases from J, the junction retains 8 bases not matched to a gene. CDR1 and CDR2 are drawn from the germline V gene (reference sequence): MNHNY, SVGAGI. From cysteine to phenylalanine, the CDR3 is 16 amino acids long. The only DNA kept is the CDR3, 48 bases in frame from the first base. The sequence came from a woman in her twenties or thirties in good health and CMV-seronegative. Sequences were obtained from PBMCs. The chain is assembled from TRBV6-6 and TRBJ1-6; 9 of the junction bases match TRBD1. The CDR3 has the sequence CASTLPDRGYNSPLHF. The DNA reads as follows: TGTGCCAGCACTCTTCCGGACAGGGGTTATAATTCACCCCTCCACTTT.